Listed below are T cell receptor beta chains from one sample, sequenced in a study of beta chain features in type 1 diabetes. Generated by immunoSEQ multiplex PCR, the TCRdb table keeps only in-frame clones and is missing some. The sample consists of approximately 240,000 clones, under 20% of them appearing once. Sequenced input: naive CD4+ T cells from blood. Receptors originate from a young man with type 1 diabetes. Both conserved end residues are part of each CDR3. D genes are given only for firm matches. Expanded clones get a size class; other rows say once, few or many, or leave the size out.

>TRBJ1-1|TRBV6-1|few|-
TGTGCCAGCAGTGCACAGGGTCCGAACACTGAAGCTTTCTTT
CASSAQGPNTEAFF
>TRBJ2-4|TRBV4-1|-|TRBD1
TGCGCCAGCAGCCTTCTACAGGGGGTGGCCAAAAACATTCAGTACTTC
CASSLLQGVAKNIQYF
>TRBJ1-5|TRBV29-1|-|-
TGCAGCGTTGGGCAGGGCTTGAATCAGCCCCAGCATTTT
CSVGQGLNQPQHF
>TRBJ2-3|TRBV29-1|-|-
TGCAGCGTTGCCTTATTCGGGGTGAAAGATACGCAGTATTTT
CSVALFGVKDTQYF
>TRBJ2-7|TRBV29-1|-|-
TGCAGCGTTGAACAGTCTTCCTACGAGCAGTACTTC
CSVEQSSYEQYF
>TRBJ2-7|TRBV11-2|few|TRBD2
TGTGCCAGCAGGGGACTAGCGGGAGGGTCCGAGCAGTACTTC
CASRGLAGGSEQYF
>TRBJ2-3|TRBV14|-|-
TGTGCCAGCAGCCAAGATTTCGCAGATACGCAGTATTTT
CASSQDFADTQYF
>TRBJ2-7|TRBV7-3|few|-
TGTGCCAGCAGCTTGGCGACCTCCCCGGCCTACGAGCAGTACTTC
CASSLATSPAYEQYF
>TRBJ2-7|TRBV25-1|few|-
TGTGCCAGCAGCCATCAGAATGGCTACGAGCAGTACTTC
CASSHQNGYEQYF
>TRBJ2-3|TRBV7-9|few|TRBD1
TGTGCCAGCAGCCCACGACAGGGGGCAACAGATACGCAGTATTTT
CASSPRQGATDTQYF
>TRBJ1-1|TRBV7-9|few|-
TGTGCCAGCAGCTCGGTCGAGAGGATAACGGCTTTCTTT
CASSSVERITAFF
>TRBJ2-1|TRBV5-1|-|TRBD1
TGCGCCAGCAGCTTGGAGGGGACAGGATACAATGAGCAGTTCTTC
CASSLEGTGYNEQFF
>TRBJ2-7|TRBV30|few|-
TGTGCCGGGTCCCGTGGAACCGACGAGCAGTACTTC
CAGSRGTDEQYF
>TRBJ2-1|TRBV21-1|-|-
TGTGCCAGCAGCCCTGGTGTCTCTAGCGGCGAGCAGTTCTTC
CASSPGVSSGEQFF
>TRBJ2-1|TRBV27|few|TRBD2
TGTGCCAGCAGTTTAGGATTCGGGGCTAGCGGAAACAATGAGCAGTTCTTC
CASSLGFGASGNNEQFF
>TRBJ2-1|TRBV5-6|-|-
TGTGCCAGCAGCTCGGTAGCCAATGAGCAGTTCTTC
CASSSVANEQFF
>TRBJ2-1|TRBV4-2|-|TRBD1
TGTGCCAGCAGCCAGGGACAGGGCTGGAATGAGCAGTTCTTC
CASSQGQGWNEQFF
>TRBJ2-1|TRBV9|-|-
TGTGCCAGCAGCGTAGAGGCCGACACCCGCTCCTACAATGAGCAGTTCTTC
CASSVEADTRSYNEQFF
>TRBJ2-1|TRBV2|few|-
TGTGCCAGCAGTGAGGTGGTGGAGCAGTTCTTC
CASSEVVEQFF
>TRBJ2-3|TRBV9|-|-
TGTGCCAGCAGCGTAACCGGGAGTGGCACAGATACGCAGTATTTT
CASSVTGSGTDTQYF
>TRBJ2-1|TRBV9|-|-
TGTGCCAGCAGCCTGAACTCGGCGGTGCATGAGCAGTTCTTC
CASSLNSAVHEQFF
>TRBJ2-7|TRBV4-3|-|-
TGCGCCAGCAGCCCACATACGCAGGGCGAGCAGTACTTC
CASSPHTQGEQYF
>TRBJ2-7|TRBV5-4|-|TRBD1
TGTGCCAGCAGCTTGGACCAGGGGGTGAAAGCGTTC
CASSLDQGVKAF
>TRBJ2-7|TRBV4-1|-|-
TGCGCCAGCAGCCAAGGTTATGTGAGCCCGCGCGAGCAGTACTTC
CASSQGYVSPREQYF
>TRBJ2-7|TRBV7-9|few|-
TGTGCCAGCAGCTTAGGGGGGATATCCTACGAGCAGTACTTC
CASSLGGISYEQYF